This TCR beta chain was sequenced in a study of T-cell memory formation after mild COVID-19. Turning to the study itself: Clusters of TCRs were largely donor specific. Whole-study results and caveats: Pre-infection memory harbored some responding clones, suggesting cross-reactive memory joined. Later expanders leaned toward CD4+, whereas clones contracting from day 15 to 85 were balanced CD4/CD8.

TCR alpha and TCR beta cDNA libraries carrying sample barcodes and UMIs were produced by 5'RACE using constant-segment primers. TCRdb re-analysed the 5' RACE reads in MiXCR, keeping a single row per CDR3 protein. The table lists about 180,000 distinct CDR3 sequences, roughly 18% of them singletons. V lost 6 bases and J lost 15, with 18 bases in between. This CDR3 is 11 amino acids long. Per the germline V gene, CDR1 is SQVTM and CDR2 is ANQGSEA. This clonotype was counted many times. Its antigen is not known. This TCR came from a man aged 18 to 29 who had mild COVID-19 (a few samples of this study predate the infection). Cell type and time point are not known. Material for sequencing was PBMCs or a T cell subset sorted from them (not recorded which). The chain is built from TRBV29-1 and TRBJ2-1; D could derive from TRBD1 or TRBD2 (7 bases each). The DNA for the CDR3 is TGCAGCGTCCGGAGGGAGGGGGCTCGGTTCTTC. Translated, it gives CSVRREGARFF.